The source of this T cell receptor beta chain is a study of shared clonotypes between healthy human individuals. CD45RA-negative memory and CD45RA+ naive subsets were split from the CD4+ cells. In regard to this clone: Antigen unknown.

TCRdb's copy holds only in-frame clones and misses some; the assay was immunoSEQ multiplex PCR. The data contain approximately 2.3 million clones, roughly 93% of them singletons. J lost 5 bases, V lost 6 bases, and 11 bases had no gene match. From germline, CDR1 is MNHEY and CDR2 SMNVEV (reference sequence). The CDR3 has 16 amino acids. The study, taken as a whole, reports: The expectation was that sequencing depth would affect clonotype sharing among donors. Inspection by rarefaction showed sorted-subset sequencing to be incomplete despite large depth.

Sequencing used naive CD4+ T cells from PBMCs. Described subset: CD45RA+ positively selected. This sequence was found in a man aged 18 to 29 in good health. Some clones in this sample may be carry-over from other donors' samples. The genes are TRBV27 and TRBJ2-2; 8 nucleotides align to TRBD2. CDR3 region: CASRRGGAGDTGELFF. CDR3 nucleotide sequence: TGTGCCAGCAGGAGGGGTGGAGCGGGAGATACCGGGGAGCTGTTTTTT.